The rows below give T cell receptor beta chains drawn from one sample of a study of T cell responses to AZD1222 COVID-19 vaccine. Clones were sequenced by immunoSEQ multiplex PCR, and TCRdb holds only the in-frame ones, with some missing. The sample has fewer than 100,000 clones, more than 75% seen once. Here the sequenced sample was peripheral blood, taken on day 0 of AZD1222 vaccination. The receptors were sampled from an adult in good health. Both conserved end residues are part of each CDR3. A D gene is named only where the DNA matches it firmly. A row's size may be missing; if present it is once, few, many or a size class.

d_call clone_size j_call v_call cdr3_aa cdr3_nt
TRBD1 NA TRBJ1-2 TRBV6-2/TRBV6-3 CASSPVQGLLWGYTF TGTGCCAGCAGCCCGGTACAGGGGCTGCTATGGGGCTACACCTTC
NA NA TRBJ2-7 TRBV19 CASSIDPGEQYF TGTGCCAGTAGTATAGATCCCGGAGAGCAGTACTTC
TRBD1 NA TRBJ1-1 TRBV10-3 CATDPRQGANTEAFF TGTGCCACCGACCCGCGACAGGGGGCGAACACTGAAGCTTTCTTT
TRBD2 few TRBJ2-1 TRBV7-2 CASSSTRGGIYNEQFF TGTGCCAGCAGCTCGACTCGCGGGGGGATTTACAATGAGCAGTTCTTC
TRBD1 NA TRBJ1-4 TRBV13 CASNQRDRGEKLFF TGTGCCAGCAACCAGAGGGACAGGGGGGAAAAACTGTTTTTT
NA NA TRBJ1-5 TRBV4-1 CASSLRGAQPQHF TGCGCCAGCAGCCTGCGGGGCGCGCAGCCCCAGCATTTT
NA NA TRBJ2-7 TRBV19 CASSIGGTESYEQYF TGTGCCAGTAGTATTGGGGGGACAGAATCCTACGAGCAGTACTTC
TRBD1 NA TRBJ2-5 TRBV11-1 CASSVGQGAGETQYF TGTGCCAGCAGCGTAGGACAGGGGGCAGGAGAGACCCAGTACTTC
TRBD1 NA TRBJ1-1 TRBV7-2 CASSPRPDRGREAFF TGTGCCAGCAGCCCTAGACCCGACAGGGGACGGGAAGCTTTCTTT
NA NA TRBJ2-7 TRBV7-2 CASSSRQVGIGEQYF TGTGCCAGCAGCTCGCGACAGGTGGGGATTGGGGAGCAGTACTTC
TRBD2 NA TRBJ2-2 TRBV6-2/TRBV6-3 CASSPSGTSGYTGELFF TGTGCCAGCAGCCCCTCCGGGACTAGCGGTTACACCGGGGAGCTGTTTTTT
TRBD2 few TRBJ2-7 TRBV4-1 CASSQTGTSGGEQYF TGCGCCAGCAGCCAGACCGGGACTAGCGGCGGGGAGCAGTACTTC
NA once TRBJ1-1 TRBV18 CASSRGVVEGETFF TGTGCCAGCTCACGAGGGGTAGTTGAGGGAGAGACTTTCTTT
TRBD1 NA TRBJ2-7 TRBV19 CASSIRDRVQYEQYF TGTGCCAGTAGTATCCGGGACAGGGTACAATACGAGCAGTACTTC
NA NA TRBJ1-2 TRBV15 CATSLPRTRGGYTF TGTGCCACCAGCCTCCCACGTACAAGGGGCGGCTACACCTTC
TRBD1 NA TRBJ2-2 TRBV18 CASSPPGQGINTGELFF TGTGCCAGCTCACCCCCTGGACAGGGCATCAACACCGGGGAGCTGTTTTTT
NA NA TRBJ2-4 TRBV5-6 CASISIRLAKNIQYF TGTGCCAGCATATCGATCCGTTTAGCCAAAAACATTCAGTACTTC
NA NA TRBJ2-7 TRBV21-1 CADGDGSDNYEQYF TGTGCCGATGGGGACGGATCAGATAACTACGAGCAGTACTTC
NA NA TRBJ1-2 TRBV2 CASRPTVSNYGYTF TGTGCCAGCAGACCGACAGTGTCCAACTATGGCTACACCTTC
TRBD2 NA TRBJ2-7 TRBV7-2 CASSLGLRSYEQYF TGTGCCAGCAGCTTGGGACTACGATCCTACGAGCAGTACTTC
NA NA TRBJ1-1 TRBV11-1 CASSSQRNTEAFF TGTGCCAGCAGCTCCCAGAGGAACACTGAAGCTTTCTTT
NA NA TRBJ1-5 TRBV10-3 CAIGLNRPQHF TGTGCCATCGGATTGAATCGGCCCCAGCATTTT
NA NA TRBJ2-2 TRBV7-9 CASSFLPANTGELFF TGTGCCAGCAGCTTTCTTCCAGCCAACACCGGGGAGCTGTTTTTT
NA NA TRBJ1-2 TRBV12-3/TRBV12-4 CASSPSLPGGYTF TGTGCCAGCAGTCCGTCCTTGCCCGGGGGCTACACCTTC
TRBD1 NA TRBJ2-2 TRBV5-5 CASSWGQAKNTGELFF TGTGCCAGCAGCTGGGGACAGGCGAAGAACACCGGGGAGCTGTTTTTT
TRBD1 NA TRBJ1-6 TRBV5-1 CASSGRTGSGSPLHF TGCGCCAGCAGCGGTCGGACAGGGTCGGGTTCACCCCTCCACTTT
NA NA TRBJ2-7 TRBV5-6 CASSLAYRAGYYEQYF TGTGCCAGCAGCTTGGCCTACAGGGCGGGGTACTACGAGCAGTACTTC
NA NA TRBJ1-3 TRBV7-3 CASSIGPIASGNTIYF TGTGCCAGCAGCATTGGACCCATCGCCTCTGGAAACACCATATATTTT
TRBD2 NA TRBJ2-5 TRBV6-2/TRBV6-3 CASSYPRVAGAPNF TGTGCCAGCAGTTACCCCCGGGTAGCGGGGGCCCCGAACTTC
TRBD1 once TRBJ2-4 TRBV11-3 CASSPGTGRGEAKNIQYF TGTGCCAGCAGCCCCGGGACAGGGCGAGGTGAAGCCAAAAACATTCAGTACTTC
NA NA TRBJ2-4 TRBV6-5 CASSPGQAKNIQYF TGTGCCAGCAGTCCCGGGCAAGCCAAAAACATTCAGTACTTC